The 21 T cell receptor beta chains presented below share a single source sample, sequenced in a study of T cell responses to AZD1222 COVID-19 vaccine. Profiled with immunoSEQ multiplex PCR; TCRdb holds only in-frame clones, not every one. The sample has 120,000 to 150,000 clones; about 90% are singletons. The specimen was peripheral blood, collected 28 days after the second AZD1222 dose. Every receptor here comes from an adult who received the AZD1222 COVID-19 vaccine.

On this clone: This sample also contains other DNA sequences that code for the same CDR3. The V and J genes are TRBV25-1 and TRBJ2-1; D tentatively fits TRBD1 or TRBD2 (6 bases each). This CDR3 comprises 13 residues. V lost 6 bases to trimming and J lost 4 bases, with 10 bases between them. Germline CDR1 MGHDK, CDR2 SYGVNS. The CDR3 is CASSKGGYNEQFF. CDR3 nucleotides: TGTGCCAGCAGCAAGGGGGGATACAATGAGCAGTTCTTC.

This chain uses TRBV6-5 with TRBJ2-1; TRBD2 matches at 8 bases. After removal of 2 bases from V and 0 bases from J, the junction contained 3 bases not matched to a gene. Germline V gene lookup returns CDR1 MNHEY and CDR2 SVGAGI. The CDR3 loop spans 16 amino acids. CDR3: CASSYLRGGSYNEQFF. CDR3 sequence (DNA): TGTGCCAGCAGTTACCTCCGGGGGGGCTCCTACAATGAGCAGTTCTTC.

This clone was counted once. V gene TRBV20-1 combines with J gene TRBJ1-4, with D possibly being TRBD1 (6 bases). Germline V gene data show CDR1 as DFQATT and CDR2 as SNEGSKA (reference sequence). This CDR3 spans 11 amino acids. V gave up 6 bases and J gave up 10 bases, with 12 bases separating them. Here the CDR3 DNA reads TGCAGTGCACCCATGGGGGCAAAACTGTTTTTT. This gives the protein CSAPMGAKLFF.

The chain couples TRBV28 to TRBJ1-1, with TRBD1 matching over 10 bases. Trimming took 7 bases from V and 1 from J; bases not matched to a gene: 12. The CDR3 is made up of 17 amino acids. Germline V lookup: CDR1 MDHEN, CDR2 SYDVKM. The CDR3 protein is CASTRAGTGVRNTEAFF. The DNA of the CDR3 is TGTGCCAGCACCCGCGCTGGGACAGGGGTGCGGAACACTGAAGCTTTCTTT.

The DNA for the CDR3 is TGCGCCAGCAGCTTGGGTACAGGGTCTCAGCCCCAGCATTTT. Protein sequence: CASSLGTGSQPQHF. The chain couples TRBV5-1 to TRBJ1-5; D may be TRBD1 (6 bases). The ends were cut back, 0 bases at V and 6 bases at J, with 10 bases in the middle. Germline values: CDR1 SGHRS, CDR2 YFSETQ. The CDR3 spans 14 residues.

The chain recombines TRBV5-6 with TRBJ2-7, with 8 bases fitting TRBD1. With V trimmed by 4 bases and J by 5 bases, 11 bases remained unmatched. From germline, CDR1 is SGHDT and CDR2 YYEEEE. This CDR3 is 15 amino acids long. CDR3 nucleotides: TGTGCCAGCAGCACGGATTGGGACAGGTACCACGAGCAGTACTTC. The encoded protein is CASSTDWDRYHEQYF.

The genes are TRBV7-8 and TRBJ2-7; 9 bases map to TRBD1. The germline V gene encodes CDR1 SGHVS and CDR2 FQNEAQ. J gave up 9 bases and V 7 bases, and 10 bases lay outside the gene matches. The CDR3 is made up of 13 amino acids. The CDR3 loop reads CASIIRTGERQYF. DNA for the CDR3: TGTGCCAGCATCATTAGGACAGGGGAAAGGCAGTACTTC.

This sequence joins TRBV5-5 and TRBJ1-5; 7 bases are shared with TRBD1. V gave up 1 base and J gave up 2 bases; unmatched junction bases: 6. The germline V gene has CDR1 SGHKS and CDR2 YYEKEE (reference sequence). The CDR3 totals 16 residues. CDR3 in DNA: TGTGCCAGCAGCTTGTTTGTAGGGGGCGGCAATCAGCCCCAGCATTTT. Translation gives CASSLFVGGGNQPQHF.

This clone has only one observation. This rearrangement joins TRBV3-1 (or the pseudogene TRBV3-2) to TRBJ2-1; 7 nucleotides agree with TRBD1. From germline, CDR1 is LGHDT and CDR2 YNNKEL (reference sequence). Trimming at V came to 3 bases and at J to 4 bases, leaving 12 bases not matched to a gene. The CDR3 is 17 residues long. CDR3 amino acids: CASSHEDPPGQYNEQFF. CDR3 bases: TGTGCCAGCAGCCATGAAGATCCACCGGGACAGTACAATGAGCAGTTCTTC.

This chain connects TRBV7-6 to TRBJ2-3; D is ambiguous. The CDR3 length is 13 residues. The germline V gene encodes CDR1 SGHVS and CDR2 FNYEAQ. V lost 0 bases, J lost 5 bases, and 6 bases lay in between. The CDR3 is CASSLAGKDTQYF. Written as DNA, the CDR3 is TGTGCCAGCAGCTTAGCGGGTAAAGATACGCAGTATTTT.

V is TRBV11-1 and J is TRBJ2-1, with D uncertain. The CDR3 totals 15 residues. The V end was cut by 5 bases, the J end by 5 bases, with 16 bases between. Per the germline V gene, CDR1 is SGHAT and CDR2 is FQDESV (reference sequence). As DNA, the CDR3 is TGTGCCAGCAGCGGCCCCAGCGATGGGGACAATGAGCAGTTCTTC. Translating gives CASSGPSDGDNEQFF.

The chain has TRBV10-3 and TRBJ1-6; D uncertain. The CDR3 runs 15 residues. V gave up 2 bases and J gave up 3 bases, with 8 bases separating them. Germline CDR1 ENHRY, CDR2 SYGVKD. This chain's CDR3 is CAISERGNYNSPLHF. The CDR3, as DNA: TGTGCCATCAGTGAGCGAGGGAACTATAATTCACCCCTCCACTTT.

The genes are TRBV10-2 and TRBJ1-1, with unresolved D. Trimming took off 6 bases at V and 1 base at J, with 18 bases between the two ends. The CDR3 sequence is 16 residues long. CDR1 WSHSY and CDR2 SAAADI come from the germline V gene. CDR3 sequence reads: CASRVMEAQPNTEAFF. DNA of the CDR3: TGCGCCAGCAGGGTCATGGAGGCCCAACCGAACACTGAAGCTTTCTTT.

The genes are TRBV19 and TRBJ1-5; 9 nucleotides line up with TRBD1. The CDR3 spans 15 residues. Germline V CDR1 and CDR2: LNHDA, SQIVND (reference sequence). Trimming at V came to 4 bases and at J to 6 bases, leaving 7 bases not matched to a gene. Written as DNA, the CDR3 is TGTGCCAGTAGTAGGAGGACAGGGGATCGTCAGCCCCAGCATTTT. Translation: CASSRRTGDRQPQHF. Combining the CDR3 with reference TRBV19 and TRBJ1-5 gives the whole variable domain DGGITQSPKYLFRKEGQNVTLSCEQNLNHDAMYWYRQDPGQGLRLIYYSQIVNDFQKGDIAEGYSVSREKKESFPLTVTSAQKNPTAFYLCASSRRTGDRQPQHFGDGTRLSIL.

The chain recombines TRBV3-1 (or the pseudogene TRBV3-2) with TRBJ1-2, with a tentative D call TRBD1 (6 bases). This CDR3 comprises 18 residues. Deletions cut 1 base from V and 4 bases from J, with 22 bases between. The V gene's germline CDR1 is LGHDT and CDR2 YNNKEL (reference sequence). The CDR3 sequence: CASSQAERGGVFLYGYTF. Written as DNA, the CDR3 is TGTGCCAGCAGCCAAGCAGAACGTGGGGGCGTCTTCCTCTATGGCTACACCTTC.

The chain has TRBV6-4 and TRBJ2-1; 12 bases line up with TRBD2. The germline V gene encodes CDR1 MRHNA and CDR2 SNTAGT. Unmatched junction bases numbered 11, after V lost 8 bases and J lost 12 bases. The CDR3 has 14 amino acids. CDR3 in amino acids: CASGASGGANGQFF. The CDR3 nucleotides read TGTGCCAGCGGCGCTAGCGGGGGGGCGAACGGGCAGTTCTTC.

This rearrangement joins TRBV4-2 to TRBJ2-2; D perhaps matches TRBD2 (5 bases). Germline lookup yields CDR1 LGHNA and CDR2 YNFKEQ. Trimming took 4 bases from V and 7 from J, leaving 10 bases between them. The CDR3 is 13 residues long. The CDR3 sequence is CASSPSRDGELFF. The CDR3 bases are TGTGCCAGCAGCCCTAGTCGGGACGGGGAGCTGTTTTTT.

The chain uses TRBV5-6 and TRBJ2-3; 10 bases fit TRBD1. The ends lost 4 bases at V and 6 bases at J; junction bases unmatched: 2. Germline V gene sequence: CDR1 SGHDT, CDR2 YYEEEE. The CDR3 runs to 13 residues. The CDR3: CASSADRGDTQYF. Here the CDR3 DNA reads TGTGCCAGCAGCGCGGACAGGGGGGATACGCAGTATTTT.

The rearrangement links TRBV4-2 to TRBJ2-3; 10 bases agree with TRBD2. The V gene end was trimmed by 0 bases and the J gene end by 4 bases; junction bases not matched to a gene: 7. This CDR3 comprises 17 residues. From germline, CDR1 is LGHNA and CDR2 YNFKEQ. The CDR3 bases are TGTGCCAGCAGCCAAGAAGATTCTAGCGGGAGTTCAGATACGCAGTATTTT. Protein: CASSQEDSSGSSDTQYF.

The chain recombines TRBV19 with TRBJ2-1, with 7 nucleotides matching TRBD1. The CDR3 is 14 amino acids. J gave up 4 bases and V 8 bases, and 8 bases lay outside the gene matches. CDR1 is LNHDA, CDR2 SQIVND, per germline (reference sequence). The CDR3 DNA follows: TGTGCCAGTGGGACCGGGACAGAATACAATGAGCAGTTCTTC. It translates to CASGTGTEYNEQFF.

The rearrangement joins TRBV7-2 to TRBJ1-1; D call uncertain. From germline, CDR1 is SGHTA and CDR2 FQGNSA. The CDR3 covers 13 residues. The germline V and J ends were trimmed by 1 base and 1 base, with 4 bases remaining between them. The CDR3 DNA follows: TGTGCCAGCAGCTTAGAGGGGAACACTGAAGCTTTCTTT. Translation: CASSLEGNTEAFF.